This T cell receptor beta chain was found in a study of CD8+ T cells in alopecia areata. As for the study in general: Tofacitinib was taken orally by treated patients, and the dose was 5 to 10 mg twice daily. Overall study results and limits: Lesional scalp, especially alopecia totalis/universalis, showed higher clonality than normal scalp. Uncertainty about whether baseline CD8+ expansion is linked to response remains, with one nonresponder.

V was clipped by 7 bases and J by 5 bases, with 14 bases between them. CDR1 and CDR2 (germline): MNHNS, SASEGT. CDR3 length: 13 amino acids. The count of this clone is one. Its antigen is currently unknown. Extracted RNA was reverse transcribed into cDNA, the sequencing template. Sequencing was performed with immunoSEQ multiplex PCR; in TCRdb, only in-frame clones are kept and a portion is missing. This sample carries roughly 120,000 clones, about three fifths of them seen once, and the ten largest clones take under 35%. Treatment reported: oral pan-JAK inhibitor, 5-10 mg twice daily. Individuals with alopecia areata gave both lesional scalp punch biopsies and peripheral blood for collection.

Specimen: CD8+ T cells sorted from blood, collected at week 4, from a patient treated with tofacitinib. The J gene is TRBJ1-1, the V gene TRBV6-1; the D is unclear. The receptor was isolated from a human donor with alopecia areata. CDR3: CASTRGSLTEAFF. The CDR3, as DNA: TGTGCCAGCACCCGAGGCAGTTTAACTGAAGCTTTCTTT.